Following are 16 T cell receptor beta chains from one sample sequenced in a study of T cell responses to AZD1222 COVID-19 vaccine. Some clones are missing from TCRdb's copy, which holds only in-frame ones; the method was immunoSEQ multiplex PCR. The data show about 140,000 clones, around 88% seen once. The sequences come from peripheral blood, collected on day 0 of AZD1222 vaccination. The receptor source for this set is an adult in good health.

CDR3 bases: TGTGCCAGCAGCCTTATAGAAGGTTCACCCCTCCACTTT. Translating it yields CASSLIEGSPLHF. V is TRBV25-1 and J is TRBJ1-6; D is undetermined. Per the germline V gene, CDR1 is MGHDK and CDR2 is SYGVNS. The CDR3 is 13 residues long. The germline V and J ends were trimmed by 6 bases and 9 bases, with 12 bases remaining between them.

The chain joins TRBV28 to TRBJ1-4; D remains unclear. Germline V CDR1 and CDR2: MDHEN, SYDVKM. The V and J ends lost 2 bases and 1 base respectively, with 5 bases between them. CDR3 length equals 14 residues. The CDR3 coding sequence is TGTGCCAGCAGTTTAGGGTTAACTAATGAAAAACTGTTTTTT. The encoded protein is CASSLGLTNEKLFF.

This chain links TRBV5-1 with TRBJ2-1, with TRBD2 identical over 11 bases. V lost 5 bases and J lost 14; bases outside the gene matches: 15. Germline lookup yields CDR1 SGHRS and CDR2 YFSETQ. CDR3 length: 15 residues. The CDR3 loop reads CASSREGTSGLREFF. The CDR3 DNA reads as TGCGCCAGCAGTCGGGAGGGGACTAGCGGTCTTAGGGAGTTCTTC.

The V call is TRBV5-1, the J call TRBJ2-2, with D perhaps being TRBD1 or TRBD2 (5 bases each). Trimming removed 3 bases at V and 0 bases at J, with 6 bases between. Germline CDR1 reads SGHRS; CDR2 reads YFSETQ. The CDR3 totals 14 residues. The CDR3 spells CASSWDANTGELFF. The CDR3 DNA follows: TGCGCCAGCAGCTGGGACGCGAACACCGGGGAGCTGTTTTTT.

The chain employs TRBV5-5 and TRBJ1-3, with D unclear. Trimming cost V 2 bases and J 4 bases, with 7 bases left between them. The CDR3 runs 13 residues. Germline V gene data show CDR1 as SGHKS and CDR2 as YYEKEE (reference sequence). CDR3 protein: CASSFEVGNTIYF. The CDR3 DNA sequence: TGTGCCAGCAGCTTCGAAGTAGGAAACACCATATATTTT.

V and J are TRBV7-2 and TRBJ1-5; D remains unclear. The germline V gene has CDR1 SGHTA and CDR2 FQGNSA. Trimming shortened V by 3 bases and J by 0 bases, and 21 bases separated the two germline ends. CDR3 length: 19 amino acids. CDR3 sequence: CASSFQGPNVDFSNQPQHF. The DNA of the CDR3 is TGTGCCAGCAGCTTCCAAGGACCGAACGTAGATTTTAGCAATCAGCCCCAGCATTTT.

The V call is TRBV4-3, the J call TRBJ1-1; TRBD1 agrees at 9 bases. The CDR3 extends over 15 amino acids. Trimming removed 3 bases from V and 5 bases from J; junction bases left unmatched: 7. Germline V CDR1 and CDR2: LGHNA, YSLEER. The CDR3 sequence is CASSQAGTGRTEAFF. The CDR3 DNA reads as TGCGCCAGCAGCCAGGCCGGGACAGGGAGGACTGAAGCTTTCTTT.

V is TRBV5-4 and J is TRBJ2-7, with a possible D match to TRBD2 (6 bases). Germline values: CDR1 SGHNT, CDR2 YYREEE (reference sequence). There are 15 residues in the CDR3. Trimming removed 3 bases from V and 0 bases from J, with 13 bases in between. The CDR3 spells CASSSLARSSYEQYF. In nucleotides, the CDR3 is TGTGCCAGCAGCTCTCTAGCGAGGAGCTCCTACGAGCAGTACTTC.

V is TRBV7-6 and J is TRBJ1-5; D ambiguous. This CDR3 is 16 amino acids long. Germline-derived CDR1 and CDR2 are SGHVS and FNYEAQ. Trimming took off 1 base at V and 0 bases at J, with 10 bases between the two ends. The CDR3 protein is CASSLGASSSNQPQHF. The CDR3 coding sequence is TGTGCCAGCAGCTTAGGGGCAAGCTCTAGCAATCAGCCCCAGCATTTT.

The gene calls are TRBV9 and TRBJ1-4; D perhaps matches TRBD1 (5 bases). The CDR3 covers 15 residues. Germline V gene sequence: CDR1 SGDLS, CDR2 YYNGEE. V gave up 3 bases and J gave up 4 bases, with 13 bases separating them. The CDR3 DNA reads TGTGCCAGCAGCGCATCCGGGACCGGTAATGAAAAACTGTTTTTT. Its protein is CASSASGTGNEKLFF.

The CDR3 spells CSASGSRDNLIPNNEQFF. CDR3 coding DNA: TGCAGTGCTAGTGGTTCCCGGGACAACCTTATTCCTAACAATGAGCAGTTCTTC. This chain joins TRBV20-1 and TRBJ2-1, with D perhaps matching TRBD1 (6 bases). The CDR3 spans 18 residues. The germline V gene has CDR1 DFQATT and CDR2 SNEGSKA (reference sequence). V was trimmed by 3 bases and J by 5 bases, leaving 26 bases between them.

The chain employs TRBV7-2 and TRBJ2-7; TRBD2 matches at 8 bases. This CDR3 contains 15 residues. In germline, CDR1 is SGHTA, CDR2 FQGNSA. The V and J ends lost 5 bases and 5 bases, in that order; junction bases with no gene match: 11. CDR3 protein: CASSQWDTGGDEQYF. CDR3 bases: TGTGCCAGCAGCCAATGGGACACGGGGGGGGACGAGCAGTACTTC.

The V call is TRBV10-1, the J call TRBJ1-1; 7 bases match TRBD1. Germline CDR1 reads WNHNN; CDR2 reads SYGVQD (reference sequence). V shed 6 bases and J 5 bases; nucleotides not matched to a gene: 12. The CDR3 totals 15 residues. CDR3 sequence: CASSRGRGRGTEAFF. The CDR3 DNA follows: TGCGCCAGCAGCCGAGGGAGGGGGCGAGGTACTGAAGCTTTCTTT.

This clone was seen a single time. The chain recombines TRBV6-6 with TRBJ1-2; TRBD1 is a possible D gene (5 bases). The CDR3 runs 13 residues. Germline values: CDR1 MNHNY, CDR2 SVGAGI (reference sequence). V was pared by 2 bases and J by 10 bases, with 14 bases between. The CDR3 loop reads CASSYGTSKAYTF. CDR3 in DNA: TGTGCCAGCAGTTACGGGACGTCCAAGGCCTACACCTTC.

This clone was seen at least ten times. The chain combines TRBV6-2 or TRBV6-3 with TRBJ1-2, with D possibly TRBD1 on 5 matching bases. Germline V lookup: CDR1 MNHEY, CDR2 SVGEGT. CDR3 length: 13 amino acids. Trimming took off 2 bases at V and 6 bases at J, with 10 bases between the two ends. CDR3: CASSYVAGHGYTF. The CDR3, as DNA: TGTGCCAGCAGTTACGTGGCAGGGCATGGCTACACCTTC.

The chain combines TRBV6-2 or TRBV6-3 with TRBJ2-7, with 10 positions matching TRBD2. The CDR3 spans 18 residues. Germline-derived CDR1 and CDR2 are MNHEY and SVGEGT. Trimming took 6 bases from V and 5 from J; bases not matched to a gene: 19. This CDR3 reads CASSRLAGTHLLGNEQYF. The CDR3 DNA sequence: TGTGCCAGCAGCAGACTAGCGGGTACCCATCTCCTAGGGAACGAGCAGTACTTC.